The T cell receptor beta chain described here comes from a study of blood T cell repertoires in COVID-19. The overall study: T cells, B-cell-depleted T cells, or PBMCs supplied cDNA or gDNA.

Germline CDR1 and CDR2: WSHSY and SAAADI. V shed 0 bases and J shed 6 bases, with 21 bases lying between them. The CDR3 loop spans 17 amino acids. Per the original methods: Reference gene primer amplification gave estimated nucleated cell counts. Here immunoSEQ multiplex PCR was the method, and the copy in TCRdb shows in-frame clones only, minus some. V and J calls and clone size are copied from that table; D and trimming were computed from the DNA. The data hold about 200,000 clones, with around 81% observed a single time. Those enrolled in Seattle joined during active infection and were followed longitudinally afterward.

Sequences were obtained from peripheral blood. The rearrangement joins TRBV10-2 to TRBJ2-7; perhaps TRBD1 as D (7 bases). The origin of this receptor is a man between 60 and 75 years old with COVID-19, enrolled during active disease. CDR3 residues: CASSESNGWRGRGEQYF. In nucleotides, the CDR3 is TGCGCCAGCAGTGAGTCGAACGGGTGGAGGGGGCGCGGCGAGCAGTACTTC.